This T cell receptor beta chain is from a study of blood T cell repertoires in COVID-19. Study context: Spain, Italy and the United States supplied samples that represented acute and convalescent COVID-19. From T cells, B-cell-depleted T cells, or PBMCs came the material, which was cDNA or gDNA.

Authors' data handling: Estimation of nucleated cell counts was performed using reference gene primer amplification. Sequenced by immunoSEQ multiplex PCR; TCRdb stores in-frame clones only, minus some. D and trimming come from the DNA, and the V and J calls and clone size come from that table. The repertoire includes around 210,000 clones, 70% to 90% of them detected once, and less than 6.5% sits in the top ten. Trimming removed 6 bases from V and 1 base from J; junction bases left unmatched: 8. Germline-derived CDR1 and CDR2 are SQVTM and ANQGSEA. This CDR3 is built from 15 residues. The rearrangement links TRBV29-1 to TRBJ2-3; TRBD1 matches at 9 bases. Sequencing used peripheral blood. The source of this sequence is a man aged 50-60 years with COVID-19, enrolled during active disease. The CDR3 loop is CSVGSRDRGTDTQYF. Written as DNA, the CDR3 is TGCAGCGTCGGTTCTCGGGACAGGGGCACAGATACGCAGTATTTT.